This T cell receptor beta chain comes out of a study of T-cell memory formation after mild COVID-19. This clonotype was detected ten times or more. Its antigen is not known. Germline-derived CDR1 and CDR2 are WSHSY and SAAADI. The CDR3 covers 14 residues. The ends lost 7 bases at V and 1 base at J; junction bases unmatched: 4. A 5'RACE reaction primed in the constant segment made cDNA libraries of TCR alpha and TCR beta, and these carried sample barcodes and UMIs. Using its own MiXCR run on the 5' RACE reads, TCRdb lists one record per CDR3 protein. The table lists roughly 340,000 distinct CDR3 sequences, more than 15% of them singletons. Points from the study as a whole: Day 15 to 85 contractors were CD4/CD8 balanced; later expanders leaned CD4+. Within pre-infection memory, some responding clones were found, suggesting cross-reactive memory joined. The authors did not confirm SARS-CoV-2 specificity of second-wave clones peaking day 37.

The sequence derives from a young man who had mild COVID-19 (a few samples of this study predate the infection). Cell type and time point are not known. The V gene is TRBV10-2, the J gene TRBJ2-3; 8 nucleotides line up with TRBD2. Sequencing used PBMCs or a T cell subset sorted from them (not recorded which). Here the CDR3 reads CASIPGGGTDTQYF. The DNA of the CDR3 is TGCGCCAGCATCCCGGGGGGGGGCACAGATACGCAGTATTTT.